These T cell receptor beta chains were read from a single sample in a study of OX40 agonist ivuxolimab in advanced cancers. The assay was immunoSEQ multiplex PCR, and TCRdb's table has in-frame clones only and misses some. The sample consists of fewer than 120,000 clones, around 90% of them appearing once. The specimen comprised CD4+ or CD8+ T cells sorted from blood, sampled in a trial of the OX40 agonist ivuxolimab. The receptors here all came from an adult with an advanced solid tumor such as melanoma, head and neck, liver or kidney cancer. The CDR3 runs from the conserved cysteine through the conserved F or W. Each record gives: V gene, clone size, D gene, J gene, CDR3 protein, CDR3 DNA. A D gene is named only where the DNA matches it firmly. Clone size is not always given. Where it is, it says once, few, many or a class for expanded clones.

TRBV29-1	.	TRBD1	TRBJ2-2	CSVRPGGSGELFF	TGCAGCGTTCGGCCAGGGGGATCCGGGGAGCTGTTTTTT
TRBV19	.	.	TRBJ1-1	CASSMALGVLITEAFF	TGTGCCAGTAGTATGGCGTTGGGGGTTCTGATCACTGAAGCTTTCTTT
TRBV7-6	.	.	TRBJ2-5	CASSLPMETQYF	TGTGCCAGCAGCTTACCGATGGAGACCCAGTACTTC
TRBV19	.	TRBD1	TRBJ2-7	CASSLQGANYEQYF	TGTGCCAGTAGTCTTCAGGGGGCAAACTACGAGCAGTACTTC
TRBV5-1	.	.	TRBJ1-2	CASSFGGTVNYGYTF	TGCGCCAGCAGCTTTGGGGGGACGGTAAACTATGGCTACACCTTC
TRBV5-1	.	.	TRBJ1-1	CASSLAGAAEGPEAFF	TGCGCCAGCAGCTTGGCCGGGGCGGCTGAAGGCCCTGAAGCTTTCTTT
TRBV28	.	TRBD2	TRBJ2-7	CASTVTSGSLYEQYF	TGTGCCAGCACCGTTACTAGCGGGAGCCTCTACGAGCAGTACTTC
TRBV5-6	.	.	TRBJ1-1	CASSSFTRTEAFF	TGTGCCAGCAGCTCCTTCACGAGGACTGAAGCTTTCTTT
TRBV18	.	TRBD1	TRBJ2-2	CASSQRRQGARGDTGELFF	TGTGCCAGCTCACAACGGCGACAGGGGGCCAGGGGGGACACCGGGGAGCTGTTTTTT
TRBV4-3	.	.	TRBJ2-3	CASSLRGETQYF	TGCGCCAGCAGCCTAAGGGGGGAAACGCAGTATTTT
TRBV15	.	.	TRBJ2-7	CATSRDQGGYEQYF	TGTGCCACCAGCAGAGATCAGGGGGGCTACGAGCAGTACTTC
TRBV6-5	.	.	TRBJ1-1	CASSPGPGARTEAFF	TGTGCCAGCAGTCCCGGGCCAGGGGCGCGAACTGAAGCTTTCTTT
TRBV4-2	once	.	TRBJ1-1	CASSQVSSSAFF	TGTGCCAGCAGCCAAGTTTCGTCATCAGCTTTCTTT
TRBV6-6	.	.	TRBJ2-1	CASSYSSGRGDEQFF	TGTGCCAGCAGTTACTCGTCCGGGAGAGGCGATGAGCAGTTCTTC
TRBV7-2	few	TRBD2	TRBJ2-4	CASSSLLAGKNIQYF	TGTGCCAGCAGCTCACTCCTAGCGGGAAAAAACATTCAGTACTTC
TRBV7-2	.	.	TRBJ2-7	CASSSPPSYEQYF	TGTGCCAGCAGCTCCCCCCCCTCCTACGAGCAGTACTTC
TRBV5-4	.	.	TRBJ1-1	CASSLKDGTEAFF	TGTGCCAGCAGCTTGAAGGACGGCACTGAAGCTTTCTTT
TRBV28	.	.	TRBJ2-7	CASSLEGRPPYEQYF	TGTGCCAGCAGTTTAGAGGGCAGGCCCCCCTACGAGCAGTACTTC
TRBV9	.	.	TRBJ1-4	CASSPRQVPEELFF	TGTGCCAGCAGCCCCCGACAGGTTCCTGAGGAACTGTTTTTT
TRBV6-5	.	.	TRBJ2-7	CASSPKVQGFAQYF	TGTGCCAGCAGTCCTAAGGTCCAGGGCTTCGCGCAGTACTTC
TRBV6-4	.	.	TRBJ1-6	CASSDRGLSPSVGPLHF	TGTGCCAGCAGTGACCGAGGACTATCTCCCTCGGTAGGACCCCTCCACTTT
TRBV19	.	.	TRBJ1-5	CASSIGLSNQPQHF	TGTGCCAGTAGTATAGGCCTTAGCAATCAGCCCCAGCATTTT